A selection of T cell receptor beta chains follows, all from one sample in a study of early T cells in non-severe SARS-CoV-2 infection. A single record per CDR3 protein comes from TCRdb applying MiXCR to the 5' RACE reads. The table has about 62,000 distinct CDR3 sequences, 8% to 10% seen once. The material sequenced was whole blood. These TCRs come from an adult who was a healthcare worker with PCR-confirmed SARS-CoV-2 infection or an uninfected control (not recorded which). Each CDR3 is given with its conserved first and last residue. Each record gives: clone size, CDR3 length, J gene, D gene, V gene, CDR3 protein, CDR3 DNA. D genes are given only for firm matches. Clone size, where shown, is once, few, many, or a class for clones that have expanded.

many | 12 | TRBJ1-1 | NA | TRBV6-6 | CASSYSHTEAFF | TGTGCCAGCAGTTACTCGCACACTGAAGCTTTCTTT
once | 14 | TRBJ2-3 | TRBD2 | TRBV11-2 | CASSLGGGATTQYF | TGTGCCAGCAGCTTGGGCGGGGGGGCGACTACGCAGTATTTT
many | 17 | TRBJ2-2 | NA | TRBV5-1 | CASSLGRITLNTGELFF | TGCGCCAGCAGCTTGGGTCGGATCACCCTGAACACCGGGGAGCTGTTTTTT
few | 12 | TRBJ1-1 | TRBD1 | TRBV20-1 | CSARRGLTEAFF | TGCAGTGCTAGGAGGGGGCTTACTGAAGCTTTCTTT
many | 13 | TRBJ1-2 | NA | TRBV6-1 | CASGGGSHYGYTF | TGTGCCAGCGGAGGTGGCAGCCACTATGGCTACACCTTC
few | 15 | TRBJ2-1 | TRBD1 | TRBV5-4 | CASSPGTGVRNEQFF | TGTGCCAGCAGCCCCGGGACAGGGGTTAGGAATGAGCAGTTCTTC
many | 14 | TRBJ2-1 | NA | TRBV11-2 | CASSLWTVLNEQFF | TGTGCCAGCAGCTTATGGACAGTTCTCAATGAGCAGTTCTTC
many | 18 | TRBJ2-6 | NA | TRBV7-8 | CASSRLGGPTSGANVLTF | TGTGCCAGCAGCCGACTCGGCGGACCCACCTCTGGGGCCAACGTCCTGACTTTC
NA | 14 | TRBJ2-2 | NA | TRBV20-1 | CSAHPTGSGGELFF | TGCAGTGCTCACCCTACAGGGTCCGGCGGGGAGCTGTTTTTT
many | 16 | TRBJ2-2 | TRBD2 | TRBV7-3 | CASSLMGLAGTGELFF | TGTGCCAGCAGCTTAATGGGACTAGCGGGAACCGGGGAGCTGTTTTTT
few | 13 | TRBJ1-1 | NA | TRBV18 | CASSPDLNTEAFF | TGTGCCAGCTCCCCTGACTTGAACACTGAAGCTTTCTTT
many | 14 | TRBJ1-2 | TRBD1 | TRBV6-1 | CASKVTGSNYGYTF | TGTGCCAGCAAAGTGACAGGGTCTAACTATGGCTACACCTTC
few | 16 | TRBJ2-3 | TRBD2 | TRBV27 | CASSPVAGLSTDTQYF | TGTGCCAGCAGCCCCGTAGCGGGCTTAAGCACAGATACGCAGTATTTT
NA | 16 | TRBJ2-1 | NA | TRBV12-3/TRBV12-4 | CASSLAGAPFDNEQFF | TGTGCCAGCAGTTTAGCGGGGGCCCCCTTCGACAATGAGCAGTTCTTC
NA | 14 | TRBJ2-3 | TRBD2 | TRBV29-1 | CSAEPGGNRDTQYF | TGCAGCGCCGAGCCGGGGGGTAATAGAGATACGCAGTATTTT
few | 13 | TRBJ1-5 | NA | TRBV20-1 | CSARADSSDPQHF | TGCAGTGCTAGAGCTGACAGTTCAGACCCCCAGCATTTT
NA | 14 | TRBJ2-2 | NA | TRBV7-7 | CASSAQGDTGELFF | TGTGCCAGCAGCGCTCAGGGAGACACCGGGGAGCTGTTTTTT
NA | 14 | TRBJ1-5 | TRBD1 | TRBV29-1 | CSVSGTGHNQPQHF | TGCAGCGTTTCCGGGACAGGCCACAATCAGCCCCAGCATTTT
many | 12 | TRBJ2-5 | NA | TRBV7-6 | CASSLALETQYF | TGTGCCAGCAGCTTAGCTTTAGAGACCCAGTACTTC
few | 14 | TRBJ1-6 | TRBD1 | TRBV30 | CAGSKGQGASPLHF | TGTGCCGGATCCAAAGGACAGGGGGCCTCACCCCTCCACTTT
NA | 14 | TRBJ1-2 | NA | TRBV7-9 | CASTMLGGAVGYTF | TGTGCCAGCACCATGCTCGGGGGGGCGGTCGGCTACACCTTC
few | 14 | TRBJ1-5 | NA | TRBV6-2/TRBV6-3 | CASNPMYSNQPQHF | TGTGCCAGTAACCCCATGTATAGCAATCAGCCCCAGCATTTT
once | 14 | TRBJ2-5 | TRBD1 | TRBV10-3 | CAISGQGKGETQYF | TGTGCCATCAGTGGACAGGGAAAAGGAGAGACCCAGTACTTC
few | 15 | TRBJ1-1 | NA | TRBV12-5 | CASGSPPSGKTEAFF | TGTGCTAGTGGTTCCCCCCCGAGTGGAAAGACTGAAGCTTTCTTT
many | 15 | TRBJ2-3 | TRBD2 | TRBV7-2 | CASSFQRGGTDTQYF | TGTGCCAGCAGCTTTCAGCGGGGGGGCACAGATACGCAGTATTTT
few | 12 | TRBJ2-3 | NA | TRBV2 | CASSDSGKTQYF | TGTGCCAGCAGTGACTCCGGAAAGACGCAGTATTTT
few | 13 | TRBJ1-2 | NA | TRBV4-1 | CASSPRKDYGYTF | TGCGCCAGCAGCCCGCGTAAGGACTATGGCTACACCTTC
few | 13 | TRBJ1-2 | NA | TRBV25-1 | CASSESTDYGYTF | TGTGCCAGCAGTGAATCCACGGATTATGGCTACACCTTC
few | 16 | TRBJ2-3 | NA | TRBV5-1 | CASSFRGAILTDTQYF | TGCGCCAGCAGCTTCCGGGGGGCGATCTTGACAGATACGCAGTATTTT
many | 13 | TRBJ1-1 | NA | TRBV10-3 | CAISTGQKTEAFF | TGTGCCATCAGTACCGGACAGAAGACTGAAGCTTTCTTT
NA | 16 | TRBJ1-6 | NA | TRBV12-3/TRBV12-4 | CASSLAPSGANSPLHF | TGTGCCAGCAGTTTAGCGCCGTCAGGGGCTAATTCACCCCTCCACTTT
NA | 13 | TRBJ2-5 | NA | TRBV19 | CASSIRFSETQYF | TGTGCCAGTAGTATCCGCTTTTCCGAGACCCAGTACTTC
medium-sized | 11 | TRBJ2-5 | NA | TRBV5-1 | CASSLKETQYF | TGTGCCAGCAGTTTGAAGGAGACCCAGTACTTC
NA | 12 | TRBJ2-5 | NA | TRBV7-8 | CASSAVWETQYF | TGTGCCAGCAGTGCTGTTTGGGAGACCCAGTACTTC
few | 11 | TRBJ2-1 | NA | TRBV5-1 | CASTHENEQFF | TGCGCCAGCACCCACGAGAATGAGCAGTTCTTC
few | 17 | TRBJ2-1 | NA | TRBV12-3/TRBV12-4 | CASSPGEGVPRGHEQFF | TGTGCCAGCAGCCCTGGGGAGGGGGTCCCGAGAGGCCATGAGCAGTTCTTC